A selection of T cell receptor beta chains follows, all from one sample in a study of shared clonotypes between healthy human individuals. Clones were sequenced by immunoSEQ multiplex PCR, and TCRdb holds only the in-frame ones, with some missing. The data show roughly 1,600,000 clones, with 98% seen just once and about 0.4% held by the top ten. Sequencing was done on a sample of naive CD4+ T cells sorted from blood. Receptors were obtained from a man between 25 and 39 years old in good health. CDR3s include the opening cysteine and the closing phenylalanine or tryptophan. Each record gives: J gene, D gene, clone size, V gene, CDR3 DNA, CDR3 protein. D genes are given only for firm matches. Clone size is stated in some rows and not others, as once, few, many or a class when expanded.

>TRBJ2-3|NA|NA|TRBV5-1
TGCGCCAGCAGCTTGGGTCCCGCAGATACGCAGTATTTT
CASSLGPADTQYF
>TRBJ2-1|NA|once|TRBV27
TGTGCCAGCAGTTTCAGTTACAATGAGCAGTTCTTC
CASSFSYNEQFF
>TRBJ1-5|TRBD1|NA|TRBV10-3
TGTGCCAGCAACTCAGGACAGGGGGCATCGGGGCAGCCCCAGCATTTT
CASNSGQGASGQPQHF
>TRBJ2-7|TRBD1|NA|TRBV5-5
TGTGCCAGCAGCTGGGGCTTGGACAGGGGAACCTACGAGCAGTACTTC
CASSWGLDRGTYEQYF
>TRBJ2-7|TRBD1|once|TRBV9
TGTGCCAGCAGCGCTGGACAGGGGAGCTCCTACGAGCAGTACTTC
CASSAGQGSSYEQYF
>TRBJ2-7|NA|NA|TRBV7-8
TGTGCCAGCAGCTTAGCGGGTCAGTCCTACGAGCAGTACTTC
CASSLAGQSYEQYF
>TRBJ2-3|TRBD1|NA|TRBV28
TGTGCCAGCAGTTCCCCCGGGACAGGGACAGATACGCAGTATTTT
CASSSPGTGTDTQYF
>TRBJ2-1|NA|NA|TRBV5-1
TGCGCCAGCAGCTTGGGAGGATGGGGGGAGAACAATGAGCAGTTCTTC
CASSLGGWGENNEQFF
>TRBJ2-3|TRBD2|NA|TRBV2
TGTGCCAGCAGTGACGGACTAGCGGGAGTCGTTGGAGATACGCAGTATTTT
CASSDGLAGVVGDTQYF
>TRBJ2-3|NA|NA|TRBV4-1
TGCGCCAGCAGCCAAGCAGGGGCGGACACAGATACGCAGTATTTT
CASSQAGADTDTQYF
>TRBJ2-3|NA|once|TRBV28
TGTGCCAGCAGTCGCGCCCGGGGGCTGGATACGCAGTATTTT
CASSRARGLDTQYF
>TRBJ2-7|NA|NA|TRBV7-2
TGTGCCAGCAGCTTAGAACTATACGAGCAGTACTTC
CASSLELYEQYF
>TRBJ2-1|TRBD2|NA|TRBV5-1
TGCGCCAGCAGCAACGGACTAGCCAGCTCCTACAATGAGCAGTTCTTC
CASSNGLASSYNEQFF
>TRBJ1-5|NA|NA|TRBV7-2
TGTGCCAGCAGCCTTAGACACACCGGGCAGCCCCAGCATTTT
CASSLRHTGQPQHF
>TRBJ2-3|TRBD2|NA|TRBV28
TGTGCCAGCAGTTCGAGACTAGCGGAGGCTAGCGATACGCAGTATTTT
CASSSRLAEASDTQYF
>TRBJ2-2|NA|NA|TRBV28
TGTGCCAGCAGTACTAGACCCACCGGGGAGCTGTTTTTT
CASSTRPTGELFF
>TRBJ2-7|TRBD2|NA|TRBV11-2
TGTGCCAGCAGCCCCAGACTAGCGGGAGTTCCCTACGAGCAGTACTTC
CASSPRLAGVPYEQYF
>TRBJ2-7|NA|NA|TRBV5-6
TGTGCCAGCAGCTTATTTTTGGAGCACCTGGAGTACTTC
CASSLFLEHLEYF
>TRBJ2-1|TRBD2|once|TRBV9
TGTGCCAGCAGCGTAGGGCGGGAGTCAGGAGAGCAGTTCTTC
CASSVGRESGEQFF
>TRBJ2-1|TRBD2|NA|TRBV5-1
TGCGCCAGCAGCGGACTAGGGGTTTACAATGAGCAGTTCTTC
CASSGLGVYNEQFF
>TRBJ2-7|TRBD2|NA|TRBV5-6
TGTGCCAGCAGCTTGGGGACTAGCGGGAGTTGGGTCTACGAGCAGTACTTC
CASSLGTSGSWVYEQYF
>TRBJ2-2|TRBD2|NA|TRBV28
TGTGCCAGCAGTCCCCATAGCGGGAGCACCGGGGAGCTGTTTTTT
CASSPHSGSTGELFF
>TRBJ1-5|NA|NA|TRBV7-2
TGTGCCAGCAGCTTAAGACTCGGAGATCAGGGCTTCAATCAGCCCCAGCATTTT
CASSLRLGDQGFNQPQHF
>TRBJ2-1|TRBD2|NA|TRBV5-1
TGCGCCAGCAGCCCAGGCCTAGCGGGAGGGAGCAATGAGCAGTTCTTC
CASSPGLAGGSNEQFF
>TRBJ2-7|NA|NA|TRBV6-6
TGTGCCAGCAGTCTTAAGTCCGGGACTCTAGCAGGCGAGCAGTACTTC
CASSLKSGTLAGEQYF
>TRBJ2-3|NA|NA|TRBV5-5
TGTGCCAGCAGCTTGGAATCTTTCACAGATACGCAGTATTTT
CASSLESFTDTQYF
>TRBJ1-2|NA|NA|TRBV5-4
TGTGCCAGCAGCTTGGGACTCCCTAACTATGGCTACACCTTC
CASSLGLPNYGYTF
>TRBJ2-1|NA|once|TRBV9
TGTGCCAGCAGCCCTCTTGGCCTGAGCTCCTACAATGAGCAGTTCTTC
CASSPLGLSSYNEQFF
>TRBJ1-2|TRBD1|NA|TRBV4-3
TGCGCCAGCAGCCAGAGGGCACAGGGGGCCTATGGCTACACCTTC
CASSQRAQGAYGYTF
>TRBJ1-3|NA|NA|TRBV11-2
TGTGCCAGCAGCTTAGGGCTAAGCTCTGGAAACACCATATATTTT
CASSLGLSSGNTIYF
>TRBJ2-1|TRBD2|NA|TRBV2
TGTGCCAGCAGGCTAGCGGGAGGATGGTACAATGAGCAGTTCTTC
CASRLAGGWYNEQFF
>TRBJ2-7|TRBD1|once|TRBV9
TGTGCCAGCAGCCCCCGGGACAGGATCTACGAGCAGTACTTC
CASSPRDRIYEQYF
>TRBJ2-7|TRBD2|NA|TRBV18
TGTGCCAGCTCACCCATAAGACTAGCGGGGTCCCACGAGCAGTACTTC
CASSPIRLAGSHEQYF
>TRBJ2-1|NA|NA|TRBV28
TGTGCCAGCAGTTTTTGGGGGGATGACTCCTACAATGAGCAGTTCTTC
CASSFWGDDSYNEQFF
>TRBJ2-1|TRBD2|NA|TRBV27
TGTGCCAGCAGTTATCGTGCGGGAGTCCCGCAGTTCTTC
CASSYRAGVPQFF
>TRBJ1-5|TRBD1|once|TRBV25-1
TGTGCCATTGCCGACAGGGGCAGCAATCAGCCCCAGCATTTT
CAIADRGSNQPQHF
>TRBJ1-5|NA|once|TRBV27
TGTGCCAGCACCACCTTGGGGAGGGGGAGCAATCAGCCCCAGCATTTT
CASTTLGRGSNQPQHF
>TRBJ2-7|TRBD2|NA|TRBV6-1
TGTGCCAGCACCTGGACTAGCGGTAACTCCTACGAGCAGTACTTC
CASTWTSGNSYEQYF
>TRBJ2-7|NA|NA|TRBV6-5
TGTGCCGTCGAAGGACCTGCAGGCGAGCAGTACTTC
CAVEGPAGEQYF
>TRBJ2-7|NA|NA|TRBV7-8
TGTGCCAGCAGCTACCACGGATACGAGCAGTACTTC
CASSYHGYEQYF
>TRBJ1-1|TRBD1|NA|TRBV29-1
TGCAGTGTTGGGACAGCCAACACTGAAGCTTTCTTT
CSVGTANTEAFF
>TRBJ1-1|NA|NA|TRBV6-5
TGTGCCAGCATGGAGGGCGGCACTGAAGCTTTCTTT
CASMEGGTEAFF
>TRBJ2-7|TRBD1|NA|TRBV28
TGTGCCAGCTCCACAACGGGACAGGGGGCCTACGAGCAGTACTTC
CASSTTGQGAYEQYF
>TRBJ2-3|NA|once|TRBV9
TGTGCCAGCAGCGCCTCGCGAGATACGCAGTATTTT
CASSASRDTQYF
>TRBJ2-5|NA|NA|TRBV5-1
TGCGCCAGCAGCTTGGCAGGGAAAGAGACCCAGTACTTC
CASSLAGKETQYF
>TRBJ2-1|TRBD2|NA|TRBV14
TGTGCCAGCAGCCAGGGGAGCGGGAGTGTTGACAATGAGCAGTTCTTC
CASSQGSGSVDNEQFF
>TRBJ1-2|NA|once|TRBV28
TGTGCCAGCAGTTTCCTCGACGCTAACTATGGCTACACCTTC
CASSFLDANYGYTF
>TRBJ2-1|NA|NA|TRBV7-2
TGTGCCAGCAGCCCCCCGACTCCACCTTCACTCAGCGAGCAGTTCTTC
CASSPPTPPSLSEQFF
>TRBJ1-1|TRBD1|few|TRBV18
TGTGCCAGCTCACTGGACAGGGTGAACACTGAAGCTTTCTTT
CASSLDRVNTEAFF
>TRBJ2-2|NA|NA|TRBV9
TGTGCCAGCAGCCCAACTACGACTAACACCGGGGAGCTGTTTTTT
CASSPTTTNTGELFF
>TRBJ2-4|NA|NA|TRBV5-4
TGTGCCAGCAGCTTGGACACCAAAAACATTCAGTACTTC
CASSLDTKNIQYF
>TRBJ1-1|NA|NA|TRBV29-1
TGCAGCGAGTCAAGTGACAGGAACACTGAAGCTTTCTTT
CSESSDRNTEAFF
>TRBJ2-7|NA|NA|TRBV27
TGTGCCAGCAGCCCGCGCAGGGACGGTAACTACGAGCAGTACTTC
CASSPRRDGNYEQYF
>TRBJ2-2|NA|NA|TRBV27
TGTGCCAGCAGTTTATTGGGGGCCGGGGAGCTGTTTTTT
CASSLLGAGELFF
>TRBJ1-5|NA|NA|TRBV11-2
TGTGCCAGCAGCCTCGAGTCGAGGGAGCCCCAGCATTTT
CASSLESREPQHF
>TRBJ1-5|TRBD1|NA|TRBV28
TGTGCCAGCAGTTTATGGATCGGGACAGGGACGGATCAGCCCCAGCATTTT
CASSLWIGTGTDQPQHF
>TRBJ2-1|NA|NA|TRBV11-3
TGTGCCAGCAGCTTACTCCGTCGGGAAGGTGAGCAGTTCTTC
CASSLLRREGEQFF
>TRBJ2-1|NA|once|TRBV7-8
TGTGCCAGCACCCACGCCTCCTACAATGAGCAGTTCTTC
CASTHASYNEQFF
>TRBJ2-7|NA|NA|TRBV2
TGTGCCAGCAGTGAAACCAGGGTCGGTTACGAGCAGTACTTC
CASSETRVGYEQYF